The present T cell receptor (beta chain) was sequenced within a study of blood T cell repertoires in COVID-19. Study as a whole: Both acute and convalescent COVID-19 samples were obtained from the United States, Italy and Spain. Sources were T cells, B-cell-depleted T cells, or PBMCs; the material itself was cDNA or gDNA.

CDR1 is LGHNA, CDR2 YSLEER, per germline. V shed 1 base and J 8 bases; nucleotides not matched to a gene: 11. The CDR3 length is 16 residues. This clone was seen once. Original analysis: Using reference gene primer amplification, nucleated cell counts were estimated. Assay used: immunoSEQ multiplex PCR; TCRdb lists only in-frame clones, some missing. V and J calls and clone size are as listed in that table; D and trimming were resolved from the DNA. The sample lists 200,000 to 300,000 clones, about 86% occurring once. The clonotype was recovered from a young man with active or convalescent COVID-19. V usage is TRBV4-3 and J usage is TRBJ2-1; 7 nucleotides line up with TRBD2. Sequencing input: peripheral blood. The CDR3 sequence is CASSQAWDYGWDEQFF. Here the CDR3 DNA reads TGCGCCAGCAGCCAAGCGTGGGACTACGGTTGGGATGAGCAGTTCTTC.